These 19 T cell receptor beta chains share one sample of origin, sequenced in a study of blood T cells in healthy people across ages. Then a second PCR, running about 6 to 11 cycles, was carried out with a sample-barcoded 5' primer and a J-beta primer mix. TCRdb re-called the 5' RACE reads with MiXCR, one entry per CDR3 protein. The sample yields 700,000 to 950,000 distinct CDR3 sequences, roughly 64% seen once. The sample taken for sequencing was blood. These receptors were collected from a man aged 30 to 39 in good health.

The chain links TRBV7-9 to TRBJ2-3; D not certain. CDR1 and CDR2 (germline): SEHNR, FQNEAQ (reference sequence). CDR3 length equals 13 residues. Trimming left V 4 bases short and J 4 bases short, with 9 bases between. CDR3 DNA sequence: TGTGCCAGCAGCTCGAGAAACCCAGATACGCAGTATTTT. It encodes CASSSRNPDTQYF.

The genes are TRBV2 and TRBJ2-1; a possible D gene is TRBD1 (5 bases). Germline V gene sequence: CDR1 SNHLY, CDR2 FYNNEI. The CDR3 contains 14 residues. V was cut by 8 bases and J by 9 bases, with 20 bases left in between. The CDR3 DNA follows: TGTGCCAGCCAAGTGGCAGGGCGATCGGGTGAGCAGTTCTTC. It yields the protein CASQVAGRSGEQFF. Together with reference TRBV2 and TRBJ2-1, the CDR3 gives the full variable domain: EPEVTQTPSHQVTQMGQEVILRCVPISNHLYFYWYRQILGQKVEFLVSFYNNEISEKSEIFDDQFSVERPDGSNFTLKIRSTKLEDSAMYFCASQVAGRSGEQFFGPGTRLTVL.

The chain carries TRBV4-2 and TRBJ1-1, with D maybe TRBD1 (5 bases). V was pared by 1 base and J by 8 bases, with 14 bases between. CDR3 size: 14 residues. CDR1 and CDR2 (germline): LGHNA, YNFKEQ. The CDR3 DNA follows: TGTGCCAGCAGCCAAGGATCACCGGGGGAAGAAGCTTTCTTT. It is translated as CASSQGSPGEEAFF.

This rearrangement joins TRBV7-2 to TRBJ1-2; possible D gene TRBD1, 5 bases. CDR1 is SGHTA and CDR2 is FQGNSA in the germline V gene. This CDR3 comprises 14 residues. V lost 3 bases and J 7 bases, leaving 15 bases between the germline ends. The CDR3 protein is CASSFHGGTSGYTF. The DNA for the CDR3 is TGTGCCAGCAGCTTTCACGGGGGAACAAGTGGCTACACCTTC.

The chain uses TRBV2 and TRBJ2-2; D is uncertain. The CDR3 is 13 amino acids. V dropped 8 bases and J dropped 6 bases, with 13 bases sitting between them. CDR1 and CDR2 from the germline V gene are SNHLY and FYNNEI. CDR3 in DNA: TGTGCCAGCGGGTATGAACCAGCCGGGGAGCTGTTTTTT. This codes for CASGYEPAGELFF.

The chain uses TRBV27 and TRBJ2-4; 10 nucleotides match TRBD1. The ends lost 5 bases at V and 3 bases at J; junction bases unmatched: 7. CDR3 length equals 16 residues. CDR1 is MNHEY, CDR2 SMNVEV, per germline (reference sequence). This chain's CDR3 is CASSLDRGLSKNIQYF. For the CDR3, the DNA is TGTGCCAGCAGTCTGGACAGGGGGTTAAGCAAAAACATTCAGTACTTC.

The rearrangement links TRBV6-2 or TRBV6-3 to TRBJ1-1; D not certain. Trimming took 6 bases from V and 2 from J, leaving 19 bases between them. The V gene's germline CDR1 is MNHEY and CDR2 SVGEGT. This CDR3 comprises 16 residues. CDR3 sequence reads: CASSLGPAPSNTEAFF. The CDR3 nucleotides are TGTGCCAGCAGCCTAGGGCCGGCCCCCTCTAACACTGAAGCTTTCTTT.

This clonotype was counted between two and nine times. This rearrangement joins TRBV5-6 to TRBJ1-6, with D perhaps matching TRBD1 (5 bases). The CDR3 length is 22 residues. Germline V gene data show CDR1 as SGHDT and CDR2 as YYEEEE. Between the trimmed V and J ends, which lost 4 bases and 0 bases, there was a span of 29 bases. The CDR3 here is CASSPRTAQLRGSSSYNSPLHF. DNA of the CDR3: TGTGCCAGCAGCCCCCGGACGGCCCAATTAAGGGGATCGAGCTCCTATAATTCACCCCTCCACTTT.

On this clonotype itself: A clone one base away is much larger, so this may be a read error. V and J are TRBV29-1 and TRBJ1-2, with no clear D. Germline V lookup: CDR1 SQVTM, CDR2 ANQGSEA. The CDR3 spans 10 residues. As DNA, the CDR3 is TGCAGCGCCCCGAGCTATAGCTACACCTTC. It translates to CSAPSYSYTF.

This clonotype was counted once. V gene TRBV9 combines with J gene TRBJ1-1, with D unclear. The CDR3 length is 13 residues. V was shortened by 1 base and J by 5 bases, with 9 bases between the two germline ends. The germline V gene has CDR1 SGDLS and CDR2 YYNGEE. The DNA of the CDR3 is TGTGCCAGCAGCGTATGGACCGGAACTGAAGCTTTCTTT. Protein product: CASSVWTGTEAFF.

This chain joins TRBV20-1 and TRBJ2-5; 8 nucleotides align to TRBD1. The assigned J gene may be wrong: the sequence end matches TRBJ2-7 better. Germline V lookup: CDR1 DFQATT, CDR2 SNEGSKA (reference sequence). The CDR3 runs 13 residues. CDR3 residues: CSASDRAHHEQYF. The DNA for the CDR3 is TGCAGTGCTTCGGACAGGGCTCACCACGAGCAGTACTTC.

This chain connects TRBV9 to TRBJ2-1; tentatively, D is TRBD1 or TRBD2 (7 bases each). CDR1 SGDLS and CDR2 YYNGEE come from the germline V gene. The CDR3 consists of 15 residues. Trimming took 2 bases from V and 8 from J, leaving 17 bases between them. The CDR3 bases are TGTGCCAGCAGCGTCGGCGGGAGCGACAGGGATGAGCAGTTCTTC. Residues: CASSVGGSDRDEQFF.

In DNA, the CDR3 is TGTGCCAGCAGCAGCACGGGGACAGGGTCTGGAAACACCATATATTTT. This translates into CASSSTGTGSGNTIYF. The chain combines TRBV7-9 with TRBJ1-3; 9 bases match TRBD1. Germline CDR1 reads SEHNR; CDR2 reads FQNEAQ (reference sequence). The CDR3 has 16 amino acids. The V gene end was trimmed by 5 bases and the J gene end by 1 base; junction bases not matched to a gene: 6. The entire variable domain, with the rest obtained from reference TRBV7-9 and TRBJ1-3, is as follows: DTGVSQNPRHKITKRGQNVTFRCDPISEHNRLYWYRQTLGQGPEFLTYFQNEAQLEKSRLLSDRFSAERPKGSFSTLEIQRTEQGDSAMYLCASSSTGTGSGNTIYFGEGSWLTVV.

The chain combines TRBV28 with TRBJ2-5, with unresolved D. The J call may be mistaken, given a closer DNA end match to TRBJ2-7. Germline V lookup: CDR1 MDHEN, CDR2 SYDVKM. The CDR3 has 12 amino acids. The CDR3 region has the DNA TGTGCCAGCAGTTTGGTCACGAGCGAGCAGTACTTC. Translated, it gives CASSLVTSEQYF.

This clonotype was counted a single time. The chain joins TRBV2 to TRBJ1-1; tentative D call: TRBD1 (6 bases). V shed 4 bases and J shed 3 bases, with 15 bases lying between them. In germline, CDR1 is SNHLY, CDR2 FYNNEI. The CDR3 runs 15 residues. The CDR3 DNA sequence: TGTGCCAGCAGTGGGGACTGGGGGCCGTACACTGAAGCTTTCTTT. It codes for CASSGDWGPYTEAFF.

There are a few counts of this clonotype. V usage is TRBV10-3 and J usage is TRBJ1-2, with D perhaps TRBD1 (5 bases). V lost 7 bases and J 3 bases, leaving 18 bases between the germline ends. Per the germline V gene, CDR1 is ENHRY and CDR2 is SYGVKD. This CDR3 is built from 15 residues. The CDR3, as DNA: TGTGCCATCAAAGGGGACCTAACCCGCGACTATGGCTACACCTTC. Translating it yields CAIKGDLTRDYGYTF.

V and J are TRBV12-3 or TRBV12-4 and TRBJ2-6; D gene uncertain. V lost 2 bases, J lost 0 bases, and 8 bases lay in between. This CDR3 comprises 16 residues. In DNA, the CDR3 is TGTGCCAGCAGTTTAATTGCGCTCTCTGGGGCCAACGTCCTGACTTTC. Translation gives CASSLIALSGANVLTF.

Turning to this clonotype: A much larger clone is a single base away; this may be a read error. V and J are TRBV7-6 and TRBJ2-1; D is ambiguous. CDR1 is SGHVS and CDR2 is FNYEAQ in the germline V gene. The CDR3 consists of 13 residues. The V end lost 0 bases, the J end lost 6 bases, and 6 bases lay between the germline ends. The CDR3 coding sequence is TGTGCCAGCAGCTTAGCTGATTGCAATGAGCAGTTCTTC. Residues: CASSLADCNEQFF.

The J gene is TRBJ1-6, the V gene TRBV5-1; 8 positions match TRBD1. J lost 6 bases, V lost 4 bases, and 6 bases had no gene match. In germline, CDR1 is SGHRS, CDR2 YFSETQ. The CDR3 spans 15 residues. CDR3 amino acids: CASSPGGQGNSPLHF. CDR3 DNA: TGCGCCAGCAGCCCGGGAGGACAGGGTAATTCACCCCTCCACTTT.